Listed here are 19 T cell receptor beta chains from one sample, sequenced in a study of blood T cell repertoires in COVID-19. This table comes from immunoSEQ multiplex PCR, and its TCRdb copy is limited to in-frame clones, with some not included. The table lists some 30,000 clones, roughly 94% of them singletons. Sequencing was carried out using peripheral blood. The receptors shown here come from a man in his fifties or sixties with active COVID-19.

The CDR3 here is CAISAAGGGGYGYTF. The CDR3 DNA sequence: TGTGCCATCAGTGCAGCCGGGGGAGGGGGCTATGGCTACACCTTC. The rearrangement joins TRBV10-3 to TRBJ1-2; the D gene is possibly TRBD1 (6 bases). This CDR3 contains 15 residues. Germline-derived CDR1 and CDR2 are ENHRY and SYGVKD. Trimming left V 4 bases short and J 4 bases short, with 16 bases between.

The gene calls are TRBV3-1 (or the pseudogene TRBV3-2) and TRBJ2-5; D unclear. The V end was cut by 3 bases, the J end by 5 bases, with 13 bases between. The CDR3 consists of 14 residues. Per the germline V gene, CDR1 is LGHDT and CDR2 is YNNKEL (reference sequence). The CDR3, as DNA: TGTGCCAGCAGCCAGCTCAACAGTGGGGAGACCCAGTACTTC. It codes for CASSQLNSGETQYF.

This sequence joins TRBV5-1 and TRBJ2-7; 13 bases align to TRBD2. The CDR3 extends over 15 amino acids. After removal of 8 bases from V and 0 bases from J, the junction contained 5 bases not matched to a gene. The germline V gene has CDR1 SGHRS and CDR2 YFSETQ. The CDR3 coding sequence is TGCGCCAGGACCGGGACTAGCGGGGTCTCCTACGAGCAGTACTTC. This codes for CARTGTSGVSYEQYF.

This clone showed up just a few times. This sequence joins TRBV5-1 and TRBJ1-2; 7 nucleotides align to TRBD1. Germline V gene sequence: CDR1 SGHRS, CDR2 YFSETQ. The junction had 6 bases not matched to a gene; V was cut back by 0 bases and J by 7 bases. The CDR3 has 14 amino acids. DNA of the CDR3: TGCGCCAGCAGCTTGGAACAGGGGATCGGTGGCTACACCTTC. Its translation is CASSLEQGIGGYTF.

The J gene is TRBJ2-5, the V gene TRBV7-9; 9 bases match TRBD1. The CDR3 loop spans 15 amino acids. CDR1 SEHNR and CDR2 FQNEAQ come from the germline V gene (reference sequence). Trimming took 2 bases from V and 5 from J; bases not matched to a gene: 6. This chain's CDR3 is CASSLLTGGAETQYF. In DNA, the CDR3 is TGTGCCAGCAGCTTACTCACAGGGGGCGCTGAGACCCAGTACTTC.

V gene TRBV5-1 combines with J gene TRBJ1-2, with 7 bases identical to TRBD1. The J segment lost 0 bases and the V segment lost 2 bases, leaving 1 base of the junction unmatched. CDR1 is SGHRS and CDR2 is YFSETQ in the germline V gene. The CDR3 loop spans 14 amino acids. As DNA, the CDR3 is TGCGCCAGCAGCTTTGGGACAGCTAACTATGGCTACACCTTC. Translated, it gives CASSFGTANYGYTF.

The V gene is TRBV6-5, the J gene TRBJ1-2, with 8 nucleotides matching TRBD1. Germline CDR1 and CDR2: MNHEY and SVGAGI. The CDR3 contains 13 residues. J lost 5 bases, V lost 6 bases, and 5 bases had no gene match. CDR3 loop: CASSQDRAYGYTF. The CDR3 nucleotides are TGTGCCAGCAGCCAGGACAGGGCTTATGGCTACACCTTC.

This chain links TRBV5-1 with TRBJ2-7; a weak D match, TRBD2 (6 bases). Looked up from germline, CDR1 is SGHRS and CDR2 is YFSETQ. V lost 6 bases to trimming and J lost 0 bases, with 10 bases between them. CDR3 size: 13 residues. The CDR3 is CASKAGSSYEQYF. The CDR3 DNA reads as TGCGCCAGCAAGGCGGGGAGCTCCTACGAGCAGTACTTC.

This chain connects TRBV5-4 to TRBJ1-2; TRBD1 aligns across 9 bases. CDR3 size: 14 residues. Germline CDR1 and CDR2: SGHNT and YYREEE (reference sequence). The V segment lost 4 bases and the J segment 3 bases; nucleotides outside the gene matches: 4. CDR3 region: CASSPDRGDYGYTF. The CDR3 nucleotides are TGTGCCAGCAGCCCGGACAGGGGTGACTATGGCTACACCTTC.

The DNA of the CDR3 is TGTGCCAGCAGTTTATCTTCAGGCTACAACACTGAAGCTTTCTTT. This codes for CASSLSSGYNTEAFF. The rearrangement uses TRBV27 and TRBJ1-1; no firm D call. The V end was cut by 0 bases, the J end by 2 bases, with 10 bases between. The CDR3 runs to 15 residues. Germline V CDR1 and CDR2: MNHEY, SMNVEV (reference sequence).

The chain has TRBV27 and TRBJ1-4; maybe TRBD1 (5 bases). The CDR3 loop spans 15 amino acids. The V and J ends lost 4 bases and 11 bases respectively, with 20 bases between them. The germline V gene encodes CDR1 MNHEY and CDR2 SMNVEV (reference sequence). The CDR3 DNA sequence: TGTGCCAGCAGTTCCCAAAGGGGAATCGGTGGGAAACTGTTTTTT. This sequence encodes CASSSQRGIGGKLFF. Variable domain in full (rest from reference TRBV27 and TRBJ1-4): EAQVTQNPRYLITVTGKKLTVTCSQNMNHEYMSWYRQDPGLGLRQIYYSMNVEVTDKGDVPEGYKVSRKEKRNFPLILESPSPNQTSLYFCASSSQRGIGGKLFFGSGTQLSVL.

This chain connects TRBV6-2 or TRBV6-3 to TRBJ2-1, with 13 bases matching TRBD2. The length of the CDR3 is 19 residues. The germline V gene encodes CDR1 MNHEY and CDR2 SVGEGT. Trimming took 4 bases from V and 4 from J; bases not matched to a gene: 13. CDR3 sequence reads: CASSSPGTSGTSSYNEQFF. DNA of the CDR3: TGTGCCAGCAGTTCCCCCGGGACTAGCGGGACTTCCTCTTACAATGAGCAGTTCTTC.

V gene TRBV28 combines with J gene TRBJ2-7; D might be TRBD1 (5 bases). The germline gives CDR1 MDHEN, CDR2 SYDVKM. The CDR3 is 16 residues long. V lost 5 bases and J lost 2, with 19 bases in between. CDR3 nucleotides: TGTGCCAGCAGTCCCCGACAGACCTACGTCCCCTACGAGCAGTACTTC. It codes for CASSPRQTYVPYEQYF. The complete variable domain, with remaining parts taken from reference TRBV28 and TRBJ2-7, reads DVKVTQSSRYLVKRTGEKVFLECVQDMDHENMFWYRQDPGLGLRLIYFSYDVKMKEKGDIPEGYSVSREKKERFSLILESASTNQTSMYLCASSPRQTYVPYEQYFGPGTRLTVT.

This sequence joins TRBV4-2 and TRBJ1-1; D gene unclear. Germline V gene lookup returns CDR1 LGHNA and CDR2 YNFKEQ. Trimming took off 3 bases at V and 0 bases at J, with 11 bases between the two ends. This CDR3 contains 15 residues. The DNA for the CDR3 is TGTGCCAGCAGCCATCCCGGAGAATTGAACACTGAAGCTTTCTTT. Its translation: CASSHPGELNTEAFF.

V and J are TRBV11-1 and TRBJ2-1; TRBD1 matches 7 bases. The CDR3 loop spans 12 amino acids. V lost 4 bases to trimming and J lost 10 bases; unmatched junction nucleotides: 4. Germline CDR1 and CDR2: SGHAT and FQDESV (reference sequence). The CDR3 protein is CASSSDREEQFF. In DNA form, the CDR3 reads TGTGCCAGCAGCTCCGACAGGGAAGAGCAGTTCTTC.

This sequence joins TRBV7-9 and TRBJ1-6; D possibly corresponds to TRBD1 (6 bases). CDR1 SEHNR and CDR2 FQNEAQ come from the germline V gene (reference sequence). The CDR3 runs 12 residues. The V end was cut by 7 bases, the J end by 6 bases, with 7 bases between. The chain's CDR3 is CASKDSNSPLHF. The DNA of the CDR3 is TGTGCCAGCAAGGACAGTAATTCACCCCTCCACTTT.

This chain uses TRBV6-6 with TRBJ1-5, with D perhaps TRBD1 (6 bases). Germline CDR1 and CDR2: MNHNY and SVGAGI (reference sequence). Trimming left V 6 bases short and J 4 bases short, with 10 bases between. This CDR3 has 13 residues. The CDR3: CASRRQENQPQHF. The CDR3 coding sequence is TGTGCCAGCAGACGACAGGAAAATCAGCCCCAGCATTTT.

This chain links TRBV30 with TRBJ2-3; TRBD1 aligns across 10 bases. With V trimmed by 0 bases and J by 9 bases, 12 bases remained unmatched. CDR3 length equals 16 residues. The germline V gene encodes CDR1 GTSNPN and CDR2 SVGIG (reference sequence). CDR3 coding DNA: TGTGCCTGGAGTGTAGGGCCCGGGACAGGGGCGGGGACGCAGTATTTT. Encoded protein: CAWSVGPGTGAGTQYF.

The V call is TRBV4-1, the J call TRBJ1-1; D may be TRBD1 (6 bases). Germline V CDR1 and CDR2: MGHRA, YSYEKL. V lost 3 bases and J lost 3, with 17 bases in between. CDR3 size: 16 residues. As DNA, the CDR3 is TGCGCCAGCAGCCACGTAGACAGGAGGTTCGACACTGAAGCTTTCTTT. This codes for CASSHVDRRFDTEAFF.